The TCR beta chain described here comes from a study of blood T cell repertoires in COVID-19. Whole-study context: Donors in the United States, Italy and Spain gave samples during acute or convalescent COVID-19. Sample material is recorded as cDNA or gDNA derived from T cells, B-cell-depleted T cells, or PBMCs.

As handled by the study authors: Reference gene primer amplification in the assay estimated nucleated cell counts. Using immunoSEQ multiplex PCR, the repertoire was profiled, and TCRdb retains in-frame clones only, with some absent. The V and J calls and clone size are taken from that table; D and trimming were inferred from the DNA. This table holds fewer than 150,000 clones, roughly 90% found once. V was clipped by 4 bases and J by 4 bases, with 10 bases between them. The CDR3 sequence is 13 residues long. This clone was detected only a few times. This chain uses TRBV12-3 or TRBV12-4 with TRBJ1-1; the D gene is possibly TRBD1 (5 bases). This TCR came from a middle-aged man with active or convalescent COVID-19. Sequencing input: peripheral blood. The CDR3 loop is CASSSYRFTEAFF. DNA of the CDR3: TGTGCCAGCAGTTCCTACAGGTTCACTGAAGCTTTCTTT.